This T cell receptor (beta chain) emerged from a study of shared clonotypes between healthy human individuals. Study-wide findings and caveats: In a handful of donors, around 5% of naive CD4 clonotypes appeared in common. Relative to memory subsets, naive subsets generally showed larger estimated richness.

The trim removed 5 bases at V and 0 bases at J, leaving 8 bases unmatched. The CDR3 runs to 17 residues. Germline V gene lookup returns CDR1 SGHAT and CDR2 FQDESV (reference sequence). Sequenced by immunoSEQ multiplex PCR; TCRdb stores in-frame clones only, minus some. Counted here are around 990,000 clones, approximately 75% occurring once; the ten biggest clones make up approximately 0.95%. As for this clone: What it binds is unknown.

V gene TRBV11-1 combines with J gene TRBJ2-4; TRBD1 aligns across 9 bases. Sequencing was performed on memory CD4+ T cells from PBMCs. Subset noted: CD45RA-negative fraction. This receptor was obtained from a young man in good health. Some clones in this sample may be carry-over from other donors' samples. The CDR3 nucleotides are TGTGCCAGCAGCCCACAGGTGACAGGGGGAGCCAAAAACATTCAGTACTTC. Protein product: CASSPQVTGGAKNIQYF.